The 9 T cell receptor beta chains below come from one sample, sequenced in a study of tumor and adjacent non-tumor tissue in lung cancer. TCRbeta libraries were built with three rounds of nested PCR, modified from ARM-PCR. In TCRdb, the multiplex PCR reads were re-called with MiXCR into one record per CDR3 protein. The sample lists some 90,000 distinct CDR3 sequences; roughly 62% were seen once. No cell sorting was done before RNA was extracted from the tissue. The source material was lung tumor tissue. The source of these receptors is a man in his 70s with non-small cell lung cancer.

Comment on this clonotype: A much larger clonotype is one base distant, so this may be a read error. This chain connects TRBV12-3 or TRBV12-4 to TRBJ2-3; D remains unclear. The V gene lost 4 bases and the J gene lost 2 bases, with 13 bases spanning the gap. The CDR3 is 15 residues long. The CDR3 region is CASSSMGINTDTQYF. In DNA, the CDR3 is TGTGCCAGCAGTTCGATGGGGATTAACACAGATACGCAGTATTTT.

The sample holds one count of this clonotype. The conserved closing phenylalanine or tryptophan is absent in this CDR3, likely reflecting a read error. Because the CDR3's place on the DNA is in doubt, the DNA is left out and the CDR3 is given as listed by TCRdb. The chain links TRBV6-2 or TRBV6-3 to TRBJ2-5; the D call in the table, TRBD1, was not verified against the DNA. Germline assignment: CDR1 MNHEY and CDR2 SVGEGT. The CDR3 is 15 amino acids long, termini counted. CDR3 loop: CASRDARGNKGTKYL.

As concerns this clonotype: A junction end diverges from the germline sequence, so it may reflect a read error. V usage is TRBV24-1 and J usage is TRBJ1-1; D gene uncertain. The length of the CDR3 is 13 residues. The V gene's germline CDR1 is KGHDR and CDR2 SFDVKD. The CDR3 region is CATRSGMNTEAFF. DNA for the CDR3: TGTGCCACCCGTTCCGGAATGAACACTGAGGCTTTCTTT.

Notes on this clonotype: The junction differs from germline at one of its ends, possibly a read error. CDR3 in DNA: TGTGTCAGCAGCTCTAGACTAGCGGGTACAAAGAGCTATGAGCAGTACTTC. Its translation is CVSSSRLAGTKSYEQYF. This chain uses TRBV5-6 with TRBJ2-7; 10 positions agree with TRBD2. Germline V gives CDR1 SGHDT, CDR2 YYEEEE. The length of the CDR3 is 17 residues.

Points on this clonotype: At one of its ends the junction is not consistent with the germline gene, which may arise from a read error. The chain combines TRBV6-5 with TRBJ2-3, with D perhaps TRBD2 (5 bases). Germline lookup yields CDR1 MNHEY and CDR2 SVGAGI. There are 15 residues in the CDR3. The CDR3 DNA reads as TGTGCCAGCAGTTCCCAGCGGCGTGGAATAGATACTCAGTATTTT. Amino acids: CASSSQRRGIDTQYF.

This clonotype occurred many times. J is TRBJ2-5 and V is TRBV29-1, with D perhaps matching TRBD2 (6 bases). Germline V gives CDR1 SQVTM, CDR2 ANQGSEA. The CDR3 is 13 amino acids. Trimming removed 4 bases from V and 2 bases from J, with 11 bases in between. The CDR3 DNA is TGCAGCGTTGGGGGACTGGCTCAAGAGACCCAGTACTTC. It yields the protein CSVGGLAQETQYF.

Of note for this clonotype: This likely comes from a read error, as the CDR3 has no conserved phenylalanine or tryptophan at its end. The rearrangement links TRBV11-3 to TRBJ2-7; tentatively, D is TRBD2 (5 bases). Germline CDR1 SGHNT, CDR2 YENEEA. This CDR3 is 13 amino acids long. CDR3: CASSAGNNYEQYY. DNA for the CDR3: TGTGCTAGCAGCGCCGGGAACAACTACGAGCAGTACTAC.

The gene calls are TRBV6-1 and TRBJ2-7; 7 bases map to TRBD1. Germline loops: CDR1 MNHNS, CDR2 SASEGT. V was pared by 6 bases and J by 11 bases, with 16 bases of the junction left unmatched. The CDR3 consists of 14 residues. The CDR3 sequence: CASRGRQGDYEKYF. The CDR3 nucleotides are TGTGCCAGCAGGGGGCGACAGGGAGACTACGAAAAGTACTTC.

A remark on this clonotype: A clone one base away is much larger, so this may be a read error. The V and J genes are TRBV24-1 and TRBJ2-3, with D possibly called TRBD1 or TRBD2 (7 bases each). This CDR3 spans 12 amino acids. Germline V gene sequence: CDR1 KGHDR, CDR2 SFDVKD. The CDR3 is CTTEDRREMQYF. CDR3 bases: TGTACCACCGAGGACAGGCGGGAGATGCAGTATTTT.